This T cell receptor beta chain was observed in a study of CD8 T cells in ankylosing spondylitis. Study-level results: Disease-linked clones proved CD8+ and comparatively uncommon in peripheral blood. Reportedly, significant enrichment of disease-linked clones occurred in matched ankylosing spondylitis synovial fluid.

TCRdb reprocessed the 5' RACE reads via MiXCR and lists one record per CDR3 protein. The sample holds approximately 260,000 distinct CDR3 sequences, more than 15% seen once. This clonotype was counted ten times or more. Its target is unknown. Germline values: CDR1 MNHEY, CDR2 SVGAGI. The CDR3 contains 13 residues. V lost 2 bases to trimming and J lost 5 bases, with 9 bases between them. The specimen was blood, either unsorted or a sorted T cell fraction (not recorded which). The chain has TRBV6-5 and TRBJ1-2; D is uncertain. The TCR was taken from a male donor with ankylosing spondylitis or in good health (not recorded which). The CDR3 is CASSYAAAYGYTF. As DNA, the CDR3 is TGTGCCAGCAGTTACGCGGCGGCGTATGGCTACACCTTC.